This TCR beta chain was captured in a study of blood T cell repertoires in COVID-19. This clone was seen ten or more times. This CDR3 contains 15 residues. After removal of 3 bases from V and 2 bases from J, the junction contained 3 bases not matched to a gene. Germline V gives CDR1 SGHTA, CDR2 FQGNSA. Repertoires were generated with immunoSEQ multiplex PCR, while TCRdb's copy carries only in-frame clones and drops some. This table holds around 130,000 clones, less than 85% found once. Those designated as exposed participants met a COVID-19 case within 2 weeks before study entry. The TCR was taken from a woman under 30 who had been exposed to COVID-19. The genes are TRBV7-2 and TRBJ2-1; 8 bases align to TRBD2. The specimen was PBMCs or T cells enriched from blood (not recorded which). The CDR3 is CASSFTSGTYNEQFF. The CDR3 DNA is TGTGCCAGCAGCTTTACTAGCGGAACCTACAATGAGCAGTTCTTC. The variable domain in full, with the rest retrieved from reference TRBV7-2 and TRBJ2-1, is GAGVSQSPSNKVTEKGKDVELRCDPISGHTALYWYRQSLGQGLEFLIYFQGNSAPDKSGLPSDRFSAERTGGSVSTLTIQRTQQEDSAVYLCASSFTSGTYNEQFFGPGTRLTVL.